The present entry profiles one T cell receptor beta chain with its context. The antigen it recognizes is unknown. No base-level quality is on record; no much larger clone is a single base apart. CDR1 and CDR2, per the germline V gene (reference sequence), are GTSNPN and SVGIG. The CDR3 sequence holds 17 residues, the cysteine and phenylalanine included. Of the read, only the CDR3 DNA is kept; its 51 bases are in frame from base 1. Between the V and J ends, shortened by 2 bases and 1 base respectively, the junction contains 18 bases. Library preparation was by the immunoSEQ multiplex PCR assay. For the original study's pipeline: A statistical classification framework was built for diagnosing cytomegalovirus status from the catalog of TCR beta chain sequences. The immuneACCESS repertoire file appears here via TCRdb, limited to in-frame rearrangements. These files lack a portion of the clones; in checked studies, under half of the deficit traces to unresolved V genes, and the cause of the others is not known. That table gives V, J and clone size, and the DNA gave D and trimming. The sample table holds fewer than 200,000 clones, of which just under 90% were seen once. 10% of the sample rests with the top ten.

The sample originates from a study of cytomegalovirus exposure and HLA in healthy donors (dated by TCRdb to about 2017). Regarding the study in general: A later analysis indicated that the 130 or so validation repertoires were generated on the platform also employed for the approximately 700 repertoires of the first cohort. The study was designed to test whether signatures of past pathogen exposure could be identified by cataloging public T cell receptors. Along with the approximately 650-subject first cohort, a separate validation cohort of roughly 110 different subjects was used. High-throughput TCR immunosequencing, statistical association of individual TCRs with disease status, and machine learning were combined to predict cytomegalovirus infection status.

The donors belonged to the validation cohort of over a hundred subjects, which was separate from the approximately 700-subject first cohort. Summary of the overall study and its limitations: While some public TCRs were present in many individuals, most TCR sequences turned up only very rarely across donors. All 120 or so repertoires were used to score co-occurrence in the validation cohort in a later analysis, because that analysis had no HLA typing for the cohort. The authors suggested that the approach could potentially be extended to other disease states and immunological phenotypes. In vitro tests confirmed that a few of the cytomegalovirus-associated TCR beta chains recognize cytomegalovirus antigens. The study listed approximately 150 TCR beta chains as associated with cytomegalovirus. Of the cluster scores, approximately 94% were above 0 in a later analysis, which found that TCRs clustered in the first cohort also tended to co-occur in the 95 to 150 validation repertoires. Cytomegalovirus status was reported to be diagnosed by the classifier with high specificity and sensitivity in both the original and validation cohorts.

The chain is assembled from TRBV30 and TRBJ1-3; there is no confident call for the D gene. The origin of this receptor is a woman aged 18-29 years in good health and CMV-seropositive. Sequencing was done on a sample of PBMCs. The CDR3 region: CAWSIRGLSRSGNTIYF. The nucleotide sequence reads TGTGCCTGGAGTATCCGGGGTTTGTCCCGATCTGGAAACACCATATATTTT.